In its sample, the clone carrying this T cell receptor (beta chain) was seen many times. Its antigen is not known. V was shortened by 3 bases and J by 4 bases, with 5 bases between the two germline ends. The CDR3 has 12 residues. Germline CDR1 is SGHTA and CDR2 is FQGNSA. Each of the donors had approximately 10 milliliters of peripheral blood drawn into EDTA-treated Vacutainer tubes. These data originate in a study of blood T cells in healthy people across ages. A second PCR, run for about 7 to 12 cycles, used a sample-barcoded 5' primer plus a J-beta primer mix. TCRdb independently ran MiXCR on the 5' RACE reads; one entry per CDR3 protein. The table lists hundreds of thousands of distinct CDR3 sequences, 40% to 45% of them singletons, with 20% in the top ten. Study findings and constraints: PBMCs went unsorted, and a conclusive naive versus antigen-experienced comparison was therefore prevented. It was not known whether donors were CMV positive (a possible confounder of expanded clonotype changes).

Sequenced input: blood. This TCR came from a woman in her sixties in good health. The genes are TRBV7-2 and TRBJ2-3, with no clear D. CDR3 residues: CASSFVADTQYF. CDR3 in DNA: TGTGCCAGCAGCTTTGTGGCAGATACGCAGTATTTT. Supplemented by reference TRBV7-2 and TRBJ2-3, the full variable domain reads GAGVSQSPSNKVTEKGKDVELRCDPISGHTALYWYRQSLGQGLEFLIYFQGNSAPDKSGLPSDRFSAERTGGSVSTLTIQRTQQEDSAVYLCASSFVADTQYFGPGTRLTVL.